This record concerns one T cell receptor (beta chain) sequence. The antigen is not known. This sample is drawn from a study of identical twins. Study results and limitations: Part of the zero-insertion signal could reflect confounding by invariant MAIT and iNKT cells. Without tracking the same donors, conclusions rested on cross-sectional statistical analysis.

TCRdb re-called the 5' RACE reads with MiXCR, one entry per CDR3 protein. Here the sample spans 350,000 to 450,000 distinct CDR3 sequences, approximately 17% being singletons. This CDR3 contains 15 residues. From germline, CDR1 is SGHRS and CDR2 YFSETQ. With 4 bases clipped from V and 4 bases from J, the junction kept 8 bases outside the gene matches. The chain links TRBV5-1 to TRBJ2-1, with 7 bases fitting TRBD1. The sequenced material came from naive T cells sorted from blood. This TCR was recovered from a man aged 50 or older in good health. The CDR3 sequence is CASSGIGQAYNEQFF. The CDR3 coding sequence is TGCGCCAGCAGCGGGATCGGACAGGCTTACAATGAGCAGTTCTTC. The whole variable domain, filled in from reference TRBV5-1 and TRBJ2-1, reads KAGVTQTPRYLIKTRGQQVTLSCSPISGHRSVSWYQQTPGQGLQFLFEYFSETQRNKGNFPGRFSGRQFSNSRSEMNVSTLELGDSALYLCASSGIGQAYNEQFFGPGTRLTVL.